This TCR beta chain is drawn from a study of blood T cell repertoires in COVID-19 (dated by TCRdb to the early 2020s). A note on the overall study: The collaborator samples originated in the United States, Italy and Spain and spanned the acute and convalescent phases of COVID-19. The samples were drawn from the first 160 participants of the ongoing ImmuneRACE study and from 1,200 or so subjects provided by 6 global collaborators. Deeply sampled blood TCRbeta repertoires from subjects exposed to, actively infected with, or recovered from COVID-19 were included in the dataset. The repertoires were made available in a free public database intended to serve as a resource for research on the immune response to SARS-CoV-2. A de-identified subject ID, COVID-19 status, age in years and sex were almost always included in the sample metadata. Where available, HLA class I and class II types were obtained from metadata supplied by the sample provider rather than from assay-based typing. The material from the prospective study consisted of cDNA or gDNA derived from T cells, B-cell-depleted T cells, or PBMCs.

A distance of 16 bases separates the germline ends of V and J, which lose 6 bases and 8 bases respectively. The CDR3 starts with the cysteine, ends with the phenylalanine, and has 13 residues. The sequence is cut down to CDR3 DNA, 39 bases in frame from base 1. This clone was seen a few times. Its recognized antigen is unknown. The sample holds no much larger clone one base away, and base qualities are not on file. The immunoSEQ Assay, a bias-controlled multiplex PCR, was used to amplify TCRbeta CDR3 regions from genomic DNA. The published analysis was carried out like this. The number of nucleated cells in each sample was estimated from the amplification of reference gene primers within the assay. To quantify the absolute abundance of each unique TCRbeta CDR3 rearrangement, sequence reads were collapsed and filtered. For each sample, productive Simpson clonality was calculated as the square root of Simpson's diversity index over productive rearrangements. TCRdb provides this immuneACCESS table in a form limited to in-frame rearrangements. Some clones are lacking; in checked studies, under half of them reflect an unresolved V gene, and why the rest are absent is not known. From that table come the V and J calls and clone size; the DNA was used to work out D and trimming. This sample comprises 20,000 to 30,000 clones, 75% to 90% of them detected only once. 25% of the sample comes from the top ten.

Study-level results and caveats: The amount of clinical and demographic metadata varied by source and participant and was provided uncurated.

Each collaborating institution followed its own protocols to collect whole blood in K2EDTA tubes. Collaborator samples were shipped for TCRbeta analysis as frozen whole blood, isolated PBMCs, or DNA extracted from either sample type. What was sequenced was peripheral blood. The V gene is TRBV12-3 or TRBV12-4 and the J gene is TRBJ1-1; there is no confident call for the D gene. This receptor was identified in a human donor with active COVID-19. The donor label of this sample is uncertain. This receptor carries the CDR3 CASSHDIDLEAFF. The nucleotides read TGTGCCAGCAGCCACGACATCGACCTAGAAGCTTTCTTT.